The 17 T cell receptor beta chains listed next were all sequenced from one sample in a study of blood T cells in healthy people across ages. Then a second PCR, running roughly 7 to 11 cycles, was carried out with a sample-barcoded 5' primer and a J-beta primer mix. TCRdb independently ran MiXCR on the 5' RACE reads; one entry per CDR3 protein. The repertoire includes roughly 700,000 distinct CDR3 sequences, approximately 30% of them detected once, and 15% sits in the top ten. The specimen was blood. The receptors shown here come from an elderly woman in good health.

This clonotype was seen only once. V usage is TRBV5-1 and J usage is TRBJ2-3; a possible D gene is TRBD2 (5 bases). The CDR3 covers 13 residues. Deletions cut 8 bases from V and 4 bases from J, with 14 bases between. Germline V CDR1 and CDR2: SGHRS, YFSETQ. The CDR3 protein is CASTSGVADTQYF. CDR3 sequence (DNA): TGCGCCAGTACTTCCGGGGTGGCAGATACGCAGTATTTT. The full variable domain, rest sourced from reference TRBV5-1 and TRBJ2-3, is KAGVTQTPRYLIKTRGQQVTLSCSPISGHRSVSWYQQTPGQGLQFLFEYFSETQRNKGNFPGRFSGRQFSNSRSEMNVSTLELGDSALYLCASTSGVADTQYFGPGTRLTVL.

The chain links TRBV12-3 or TRBV12-4 to TRBJ1-2; possibly TRBD1 for D (5 bases). V was trimmed by 3 bases and J by 0 bases, leaving 14 bases between them. This CDR3 is 16 amino acids long. The CDR3 sequence: CASSFGASSANYGYTF. CDR3 in DNA: TGTGCCAGCAGTTTTGGGGCCTCCTCAGCTAACTATGGCTACACCTTC.

This clonotype was seen repeatedly, ten times or more. CDR3 bases: TGTGCCAGCAGCTTGGGGGCAGGGGCTAATGAAAAACTGTTTTTT. Translating gives CASSLGAGANEKLFF. The J gene is TRBJ1-4, the V gene TRBV7-2; possible D gene TRBD1, 6 bases. This CDR3 spans 15 amino acids. CDR1 and CDR2 (germline): SGHTA, FQGNSA. The V and J ends lost 3 bases and 3 bases respectively, with 11 bases between them.

The chain is built from TRBV20-1 and TRBJ1-4; D is unresolved. Per the germline V gene, CDR1 is DFQATT and CDR2 is SNEGSKA (reference sequence). The length of the CDR3 is 15 residues. Trimming stripped 0 bases from V and 7 bases from J, with 15 bases between. CDR3 nucleotide sequence: TGCAGTGCTAGAGATCCCGGTAAAGAGAGTGAAAAACTGTTTTTT. Encoded protein: CSARDPGKESEKLFF.

Only one count was recorded for this clonotype. One end of the junction does not line up with germline, which may come from a read error. The rearrangement links TRBV9 to TRBJ2-1; D is possibly TRBD2 (7 bases). Per the germline V gene, CDR1 is SGDLS and CDR2 is YYNGEE. CDR3 length equals 15 residues. The CDR3 region is CAGSVGGGPYNEQFF. The CDR3 nucleotides are TGTGCCGGCAGCGTTGGGGGGGGCCCCTACAATGAGCAGTTCTTC.

As concerns this clonotype: Sequence at one end of the junction differs from germline and may be a read error. The chain has TRBV20-1 and TRBJ1-2; D gene unclear. Per the germline V gene, CDR1 is DFQATT and CDR2 is SNEGSKA (reference sequence). The CDR3 spans 12 residues. The CDR3 is CSASTDNYGYTF. The CDR3, as DNA: TGCAGTGCTAGTACGGATAACTACGGCTACACCTTC.

This clonotype was seen repeatedly, ten times or more. The rearrangement joins TRBV20-1 to TRBJ2-3; TRBD2 might be the D (6 bases). Trimming left V 3 bases short and J 2 bases short, with 12 bases between. CDR1 is DFQATT, CDR2 SNEGSKA, per germline (reference sequence). The CDR3 extends over 14 amino acids. The CDR3 region has the DNA TGCAGTGCTAGCCTCGGCGGGGTCACAGATACGCAGTATTTT. Its translation is CSASLGGVTDTQYF.

The genes are TRBV18 and TRBJ1-1; 9 bases fit TRBD1. CDR1 is KGHSH and CDR2 is LQKENI in the germline V gene. The CDR3 sequence is 17 residues long. With V trimmed by 0 bases and J by 0 bases, 5 bases remained unmatched. The DNA of the CDR3 is TGTGCCAGCTCACCACCGGGACAGGGCTACATGAACACTGAAGCTTTCTTT. This codes for CASSPPGQGYMNTEAFF.

The J gene is TRBJ2-5, the V gene TRBV12-3 or TRBV12-4, with D perhaps being TRBD1 or TRBD2 (6 bases each). The J call may be mistaken, given a closer DNA end match to TRBJ2-7. The CDR3 covers 14 residues. The CDR3 DNA reads as TGTGCCAGCAGTTTGAGGAGGGGGGCCTACGAGCAGTACTTC. Encoded protein: CASSLRRGAYEQYF.

In its sample, this clonotype was seen many times. The gene calls are TRBV28 and TRBJ2-7, with D tentatively TRBD1 or TRBD2 (5 bases each). Trimming pared 6 bases from V and 4 bases from J, leaving 13 bases between. Germline V gene sequence: CDR1 MDHEN, CDR2 SYDVKM. The CDR3 runs 13 residues. CDR3 DNA: TGTGCCAGCAGCCGGGACGGACCTTACGAGCAGTACTTC. Amino acid sequence: CASSRDGPYEQYF.

This clonotype was observed a handful of times. The chain recombines TRBV28 with TRBJ1-5; no definite D call. Trimming pared 8 bases from V and 6 bases from J, leaving 11 bases between. This CDR3 is 12 amino acids long. CDR1 is MDHEN and CDR2 is SYDVKM in the germline V gene. The CDR3 spells CASLKNPQPQHF. CDR3 nucleotides: TGTGCCAGCCTTAAGAATCCTCAGCCCCAGCATTTT.

DNA for the CDR3: TGTGCCAGCAGCTTAGCCAGGGTAGAGACCCAGTACTTC. Amino acid sequence: CASSLARVETQYF. The chain is built from TRBV7-2 and TRBJ2-7, with TRBD1 as a possible D gene (5 bases). The better agreement between TRBJ2-5 and the DNA end casts doubt on the J call. CDR3 length: 13 amino acids. Germline loops: CDR1 SGHTA, CDR2 FQGNSA.

This clonotype was seen only a few times. This chain connects TRBV3-1 to TRBJ1-2, with 8 bases that match TRBD1. The length of the CDR3 is 14 residues. Germline CDR1 LGHDT, CDR2 YNNKEL (reference sequence). V was pared by 3 bases and J by 7 bases, with 7 bases of the junction left unmatched. CDR3 in DNA: TGTGCCAGCAGCCACCCACAGGGGGTCGGTGGCTACACCTTC. Its translation is CASSHPQGVGGYTF.

The chain joins TRBV2 to TRBJ1-5, with a weak D call TRBD1 (5 bases). Germline V lookup: CDR1 SNHLY, CDR2 FYNNEI. The CDR3 length is 15 residues. Trimming took off 6 bases at V and 5 bases at J, with 17 bases between the two ends. The CDR3 protein is CASSPYRSPYQPQHF. The CDR3 DNA sequence: TGTGCCAGCAGCCCATACAGGAGTCCCTATCAGCCCCAGCATTTT.

This clonotype has ten or more counts. The CDR3 protein is CASSLWGLAGGVYNEQFF. The DNA of the CDR3 is TGTGCCAGCAGCTTATGGGGACTAGCGGGGGGGGTTTACAATGAGCAGTTCTTC. The chain links TRBV7-2 to TRBJ2-1, with 16 bases aligning to TRBD2. J lost 4 bases, V lost 2 bases, and 5 bases had no gene match. The CDR3 loop spans 18 amino acids. Germline V lookup: CDR1 SGHTA, CDR2 FQGNSA.

This clonotype was recorded at least ten times. The CDR3 loop is CASSLLQGAGYTF. Written as DNA, the CDR3 is TGTGCCAGCAGTTTACTACAGGGGGCTGGCTACACCTTC. V is TRBV12-3 or TRBV12-4 and J is TRBJ1-2; 9 nucleotides match TRBD1. V was pared by 2 bases and J by 7 bases, with 2 bases of the junction left unmatched. This CDR3 region has 13 residues.

As regards this clonotype: A much more abundant neighbour one base away suggests this may be a read error. The V gene is TRBV5-4, the J gene TRBJ2-5; tentatively, D is TRBD1 (7 bases). The CDR3 has 15 residues. The V gene lost 0 bases and the J gene lost 11 bases, with 20 bases spanning the gap. Germline CDR1 SGHNT, CDR2 YYREEE (reference sequence). The CDR3 loop reads CASSLGQGGNNEQYF. The CDR3 coding sequence is TGTGCCAGCAGCTTGGGCCAGGGGGGAAACAATGAGCAGTACTTC.